These T cell receptor beta chains were read from a single sample in a study of tumor and adjacent non-tumor tissue in lung cancer. TCRdb called the multiplex PCR reads again in MiXCR, with one record for every CDR3 protein. Of about 93,000 distinct CDR3 sequences listed, less than 75% are singletons. The sample taken for sequencing was lung tumor tissue. The source of these receptors is a man aged 55 to 70 with non-small cell lung cancer. Both conserved end residues are part of each CDR3. Fields, in order: V gene, J gene, CDR3 protein.

TRBV4-1	TRBJ2-1	CASSQGTFHNEQFF
TRBV4-2	TRBJ2-2	CASSPREDSNTGELFF
TRBV29-1	TRBJ1-2	CSLQTYYCGYTF
TRBV5-1	TRBJ2-3	CTSSLGAVSTDTQYF
TRBV29-1	TRBJ2-1	CSVGTGGYIEQFF
TRBV12-3/TRBV12-4	TRBJ2-3	CASRMGTSATDTQYF
TRBV28	TRBJ1-5	CASSSPGRGGNQPQHF
TRBV12-3/TRBV12-4	TRBJ1-4	CAGSFGGLEKLFF
TRBV29-1	TRBJ2-2	CSVLRGGTNGKLFF
TRBV4-3	TRBJ2-1	CASSQEERRGSEQFF
TRBV7-8	TRBJ1-1	CASSLGEGTEAFF
TRBV30	TRBJ2-1	CAWSGDSNYNEQFF
TRBV5-5	TRBJ2-3	CASSSSWGATDTQYF
TRBV12-3/TRBV12-4	TRBJ1-3	CASSFRGISGNTIYF
TRBV12-3/TRBV12-4	TRBJ2-1	CASSFAIATSAHNEQFF
TRBV6-5	TRBJ2-5	CASRSTYQDTQYF
TRBV11-2	TRBJ2-1	CASSLERRSSYNEKFF
TRBV4-1	TRBJ2-7	CASSQDPTTHRIREHYF
TRBV28	TRBJ1-5	CASTLPGAEQPQHF
TRBV28	TRBJ2-7	CAGSVTGHPEYF
TRBV12-3/TRBV12-4	TRBJ2-3	CAGNLQGRDTRYF
TRBV20-1	TRBJ2-4	CSARDRLNIQYF
TRBV6-2/TRBV6-3	TRBJ2-3	CASSANHGQFTSSSTDTQYF
TRBV12-3/TRBV12-4	TRBJ2-1	CASTRRPRGGVNEQFF
TRBV12-3/TRBV12-4	TRBJ2-1	CASIPTVPQFF
TRBV11-3	TRBJ2-5	CAGSLDFSTTQYF
TRBV6-5	TRBJ1-1	CASRSTGNRAFF
TRBV18	TRBJ2-1	CASAQDRALYNEQFF
TRBV12-3/TRBV12-4	TRBJ2-2	CASIRGQGAVGELFF
TRBV20-1	TRBJ2-3	CSVRLERDDTDTQYF
TRBV11-1	TRBJ2-7	CASSLLQGTLREQYF
TRBV7-8	TRBJ1-1	CASSLAVGMGGRTEVFF
TRBV11-3	TRBJ2-7	CATGQDLTHEQYF
TRBV29-1	TRBJ2-3	CSAVLAGGPDTQYF
TRBV29-1	TRBJ2-7	CSTPGQGNYEQYF
TRBV4-3	TRBJ1-4	CASNQDSGWTEKVFF
TRBV5-1	TRBJ2-1	CASSPGTSGGGDEQFF
TRBV20-1	TRBJ1-1	CSASGQPREAFF
TRBV29-1	TRBJ2-5	CSIPPGAAGETQYF
TRBV6-5	TRBJ1-2	CASSYSAGKGSNYGETF
TRBV6-1	TRBJ1-2	CANIANSGYSYTF
TRBV11-1	TRBJ2-7	CASSLGQGFTPDQYF
TRBV6-5	TRBJ1-1	CASRMTENTEAFF
TRBV5-1	TRBJ2-6	CASTKDDLSGANVLAF
TRBV20-1	TRBJ2-1	CSARGSTDYEQLF
TRBV6-5	TRBJ1-6	CASSYQEYNSAHHF
TRBV11-3	TRBJ2-7	CASSPGGDSYEQYF
TRBV28	TRBJ2-7	CASSSPSGTGVYAQYF
TRBV12-5	TRBJ1-5	CASGSQGDNQPQHF
TRBV29-1	TRBJ2-1	CSGWTGNKQFF
TRBV6-5	TRBJ1-1	CASSPLGDTEAFF